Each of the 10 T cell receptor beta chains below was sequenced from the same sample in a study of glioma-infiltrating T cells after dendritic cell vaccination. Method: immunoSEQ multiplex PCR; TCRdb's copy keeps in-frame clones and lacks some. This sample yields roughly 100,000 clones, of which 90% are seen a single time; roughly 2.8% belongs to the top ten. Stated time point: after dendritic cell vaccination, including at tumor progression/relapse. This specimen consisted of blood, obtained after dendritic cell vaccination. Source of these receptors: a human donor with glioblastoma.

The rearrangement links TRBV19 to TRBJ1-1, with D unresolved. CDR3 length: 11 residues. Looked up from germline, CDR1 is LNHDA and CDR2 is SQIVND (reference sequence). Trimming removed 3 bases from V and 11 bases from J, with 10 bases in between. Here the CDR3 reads CASSIGSGAFF. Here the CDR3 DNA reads TGTGCCAGTAGTATTGGGTCCGGGGCTTTCTTT.

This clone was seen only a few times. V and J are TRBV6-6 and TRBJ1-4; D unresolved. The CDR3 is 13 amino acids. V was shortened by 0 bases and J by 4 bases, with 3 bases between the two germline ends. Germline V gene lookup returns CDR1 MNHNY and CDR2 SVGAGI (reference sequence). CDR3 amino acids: CASSYSYNEKLFF. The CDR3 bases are TGTGCCAGCAGTTACTCATATAATGAAAAACTGTTTTTT.

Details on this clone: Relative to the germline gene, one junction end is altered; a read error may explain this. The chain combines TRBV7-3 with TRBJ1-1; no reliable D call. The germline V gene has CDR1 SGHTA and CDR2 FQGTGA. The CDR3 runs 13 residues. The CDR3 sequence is CASRLNRNTEAFF. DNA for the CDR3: TGTGCCAGCAGATTAAACAGAAACACTGAAGCTTTCTTT.

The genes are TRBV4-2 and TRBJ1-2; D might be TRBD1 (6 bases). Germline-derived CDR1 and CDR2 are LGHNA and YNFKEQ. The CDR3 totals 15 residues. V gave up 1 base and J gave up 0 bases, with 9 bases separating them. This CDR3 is CASSQGQGTNYGYTF. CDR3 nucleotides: TGTGCCAGCAGCCAAGGCCAGGGGACTAACTATGGCTACACCTTC.

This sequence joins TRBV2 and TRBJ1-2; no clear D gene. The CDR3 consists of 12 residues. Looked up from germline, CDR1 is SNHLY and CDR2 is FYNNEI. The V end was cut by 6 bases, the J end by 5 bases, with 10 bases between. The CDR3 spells CASRGSDYGYTF. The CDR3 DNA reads TGTGCCAGCAGGGGCAGTGATTATGGCTACACCTTC.

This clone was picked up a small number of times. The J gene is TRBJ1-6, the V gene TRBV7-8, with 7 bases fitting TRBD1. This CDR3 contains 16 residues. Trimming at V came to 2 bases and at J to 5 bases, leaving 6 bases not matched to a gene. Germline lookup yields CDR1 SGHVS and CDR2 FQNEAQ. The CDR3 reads CASSLRRGYNNSPLHF. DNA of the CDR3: TGTGCCAGCAGCTTACGCAGGGGGTACAATAATTCACCCCTCCACTTT.

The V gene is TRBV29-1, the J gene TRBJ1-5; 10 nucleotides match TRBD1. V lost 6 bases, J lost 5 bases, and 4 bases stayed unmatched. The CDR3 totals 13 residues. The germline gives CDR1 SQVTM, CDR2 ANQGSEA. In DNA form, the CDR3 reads TGCAGCGTACGACAGGGGGCGGATCAGCCCCAGCATTTT. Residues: CSVRQGADQPQHF.

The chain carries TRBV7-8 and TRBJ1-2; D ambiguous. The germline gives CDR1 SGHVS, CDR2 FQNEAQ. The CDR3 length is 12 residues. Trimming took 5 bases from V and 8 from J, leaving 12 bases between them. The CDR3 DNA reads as TGTGCCAGCAGCCCTGGTGAGGGCGGCTACACCTTC. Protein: CASSPGEGGYTF.

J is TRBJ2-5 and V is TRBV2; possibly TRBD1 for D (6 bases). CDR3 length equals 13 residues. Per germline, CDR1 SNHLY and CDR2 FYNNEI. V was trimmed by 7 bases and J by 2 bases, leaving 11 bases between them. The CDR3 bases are TGTGCCAGCATGACAGGAGTACAAGAGACCCAGTACTTC. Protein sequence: CASMTGVQETQYF.

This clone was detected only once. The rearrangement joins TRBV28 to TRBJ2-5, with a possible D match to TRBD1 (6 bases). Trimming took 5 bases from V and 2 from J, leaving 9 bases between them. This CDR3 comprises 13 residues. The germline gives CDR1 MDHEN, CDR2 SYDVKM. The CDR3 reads CASSGTPQETQYF. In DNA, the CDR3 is TGTGCCAGCAGTGGGACACCACAAGAGACCCAGTACTTC.